Listed here are 7 T cell receptor beta chains from one sample, sequenced in a study of blood T cell repertoires in COVID-19. Assay used: immunoSEQ multiplex PCR; TCRdb lists only in-frame clones, some missing. This table has around 200,000 clones, around four fifths appearing once. Sequenced: peripheral blood. Receptors were obtained from a man aged 35-49 years with active or convalescent COVID-19.

This clone appeared once. The chain couples TRBV2 to TRBJ2-3, with TRBD1 matching 9 bases. V shed 7 bases and J 3 bases; nucleotides not matched to a gene: 5. The CDR3 loop spans 14 amino acids. The germline V gene encodes CDR1 SNHLY and CDR2 FYNNEI. The CDR3 loop is CASMRTGVTDTQYF. DNA of the CDR3: TGTGCCAGCATGAGGACAGGGGTTACAGATACGCAGTATTTT.

Only one count was recorded for this clone. The chain links TRBV7-6 to TRBJ1-6; no clear D gene. V gave up 1 base and J gave up 2 bases, with 6 bases separating them. The CDR3 loop spans 15 amino acids. The V gene's germline CDR1 is SGHVS and CDR2 FNYEAQ. CDR3 sequence: CASSLDGTYNSPLHF. The CDR3, as DNA: TGTGCCAGCAGCTTAGACGGGACCTATAATTCACCCCTCCACTTT.

The chain uses TRBV27 and TRBJ1-4; the D gene is possibly TRBD1 (6 bases). Germline V gene lookup returns CDR1 MNHEY and CDR2 SMNVEV (reference sequence). The CDR3 runs 14 residues. Trimming stripped 6 bases from V and 8 bases from J, with 16 bases between. CDR3 protein: CASSRTGIKEKLFF. The DNA of the CDR3 is TGTGCCAGCAGCCGTACAGGGATAAAGGAAAAACTGTTTTTT.

The rearrangement uses TRBV28 and TRBJ2-3; possible D gene TRBD2, 5 bases. Germline V gene data show CDR1 as MDHEN and CDR2 as SYDVKM. The CDR3 sequence is 17 residues long. Trimming stripped 5 bases from V and 2 bases from J, with 20 bases between. The CDR3, as DNA: TGTGCCAGCAGTCCGACCCCCATCGGGATTCACACAGATACGCAGTATTTT. Its translation is CASSPTPIGIHTDTQYF.

This clone was detected once. This chain joins TRBV29-1 and TRBJ1-1; D gene unclear. Germline-derived CDR1 and CDR2 are SQVTM and ANQGSEA. Between the trimmed V and J ends, which lost 1 base and 4 bases, there was a span of 10 bases. The CDR3 spans 13 residues. The CDR3 here is CSVEAPAGTEAFF. DNA for the CDR3: TGCAGCGTTGAAGCCCCCGCGGGCACTGAAGCTTTCTTT.

The V and J genes are TRBV6-5 and TRBJ1-1; tentative D call: TRBD1 (5 bases). Deletions cut 6 bases from V and 4 bases from J, with 9 bases between. The CDR3 sequence is 12 residues long. Per the germline V gene, CDR1 is MNHEY and CDR2 is SVGAGI. The CDR3 coding sequence is TGTGCCAGCAGGGGGCAGGCCACTGAAGCTTTCTTT. It is translated as CASRGQATEAFF.

V gene TRBV18 combines with J gene TRBJ1-3; TRBD1 matches at 8 bases. With 6 bases clipped from V and 2 bases from J, the junction kept 6 bases outside the gene matches. Germline lookup yields CDR1 KGHSH and CDR2 LQKENI. This CDR3 has 15 residues. The CDR3 coding sequence is TGTGCCAGCTCGTACGACAGGGGAACTGGAAACACCATATATTTT. This codes for CASSYDRGTGNTIYF. The full variable domain, rest sourced from reference TRBV18 and TRBJ1-3, is NAGVMQNPRHLVRRRGQEARLRCSPMKGHSHVYWYRQLPEEGLKFMVYLQKENIIDESGMPKERFSAEFPKEGPSILRIQQVVRGDSAAYFCASSYDRGTGNTIYFGEGSWLTVV.